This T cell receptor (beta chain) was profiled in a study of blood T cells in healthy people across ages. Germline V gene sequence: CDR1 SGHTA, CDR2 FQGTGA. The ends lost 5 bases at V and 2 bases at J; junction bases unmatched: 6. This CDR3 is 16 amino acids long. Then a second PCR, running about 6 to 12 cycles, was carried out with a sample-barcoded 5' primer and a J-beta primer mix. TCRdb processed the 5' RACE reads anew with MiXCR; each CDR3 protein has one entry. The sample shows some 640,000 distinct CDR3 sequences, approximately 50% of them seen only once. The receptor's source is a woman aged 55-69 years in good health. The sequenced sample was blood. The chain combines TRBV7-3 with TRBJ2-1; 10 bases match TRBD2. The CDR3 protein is CASSQRTSGAYNEQFF. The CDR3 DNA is TGTGCCAGCAGCCAAAGGACTAGCGGAGCCTACAATGAGCAGTTCTTC.